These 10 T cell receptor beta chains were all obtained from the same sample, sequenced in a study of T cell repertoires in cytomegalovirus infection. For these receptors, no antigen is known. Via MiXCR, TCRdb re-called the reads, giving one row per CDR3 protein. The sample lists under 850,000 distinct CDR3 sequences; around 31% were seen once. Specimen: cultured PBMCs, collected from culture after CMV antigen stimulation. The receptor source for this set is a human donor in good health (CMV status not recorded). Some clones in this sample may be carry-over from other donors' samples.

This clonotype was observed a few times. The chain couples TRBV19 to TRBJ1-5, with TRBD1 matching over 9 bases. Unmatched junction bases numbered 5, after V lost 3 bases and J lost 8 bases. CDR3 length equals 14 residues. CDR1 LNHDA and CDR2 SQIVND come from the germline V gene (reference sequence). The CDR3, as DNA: TGTGCCAGTAGTATGTCCCGGGACAGGGAGCCCCAGCATTTT. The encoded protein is CASSMSRDREPQHF. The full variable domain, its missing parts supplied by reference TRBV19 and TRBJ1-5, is DGGITQSPKYLFRKEGQNVTLSCEQNLNHDAMYWYRQDPGQGLRLIYYSQIVNDFQKGDIAEGYSVSREKKESFPLTVTSAQKNPTAFYLCASSMSRDREPQHFGDGTRLSIL.

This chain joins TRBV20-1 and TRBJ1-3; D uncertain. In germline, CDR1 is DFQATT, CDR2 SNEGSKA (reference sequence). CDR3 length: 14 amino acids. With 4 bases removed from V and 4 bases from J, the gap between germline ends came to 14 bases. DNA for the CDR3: TGCAGTGCTACCCCCCCAAGGGTAGGAAACACCATATATTTT. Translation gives CSATPPRVGNTIYF.

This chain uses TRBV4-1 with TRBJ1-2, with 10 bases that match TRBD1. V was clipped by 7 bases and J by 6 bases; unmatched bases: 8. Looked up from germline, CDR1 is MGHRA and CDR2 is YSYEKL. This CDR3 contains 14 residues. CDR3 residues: CASTNPGQGNGYTF. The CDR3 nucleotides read TGCGCCAGCACCAACCCGGGACAGGGGAATGGCTACACCTTC.

The CDR3 DNA reads TGTGCCAGCAGCCAAGATGGGGACCTCCAGGACTATGGCTACACCTTC. This sequence encodes CASSQDGDLQDYGYTF. The J gene is TRBJ1-2, the V gene TRBV3-1; TRBD1 is a possible D gene (5 bases). Germline V gene sequence: CDR1 LGHDT, CDR2 YNNKEL (reference sequence). The CDR3 is 16 amino acids. V dropped 0 bases and J dropped 3 bases, with 14 bases sitting between them.

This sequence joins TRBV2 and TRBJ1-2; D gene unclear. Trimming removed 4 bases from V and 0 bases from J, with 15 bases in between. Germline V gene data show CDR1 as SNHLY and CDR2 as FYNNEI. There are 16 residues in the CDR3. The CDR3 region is CASSALISTSNYGYTF. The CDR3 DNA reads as TGTGCCAGCAGTGCCTTAATTTCGACTTCTAACTATGGCTACACCTTC.

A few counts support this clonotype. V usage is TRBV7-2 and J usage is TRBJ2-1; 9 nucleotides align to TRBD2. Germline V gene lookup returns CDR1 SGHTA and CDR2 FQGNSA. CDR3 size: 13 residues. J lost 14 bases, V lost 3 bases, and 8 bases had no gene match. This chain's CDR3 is CASSFRLAGMEFF. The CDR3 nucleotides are TGTGCCAGCAGCTTTCGGCTAGCGGGGATGGAGTTCTTC.

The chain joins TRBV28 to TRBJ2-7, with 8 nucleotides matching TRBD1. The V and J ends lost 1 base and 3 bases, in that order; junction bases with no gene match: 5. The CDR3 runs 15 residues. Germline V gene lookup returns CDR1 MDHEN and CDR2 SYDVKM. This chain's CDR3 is CASSLSPQGVYEQYF. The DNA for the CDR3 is TGTGCCAGCAGTTTATCACCACAGGGGGTCTACGAGCAGTACTTC.

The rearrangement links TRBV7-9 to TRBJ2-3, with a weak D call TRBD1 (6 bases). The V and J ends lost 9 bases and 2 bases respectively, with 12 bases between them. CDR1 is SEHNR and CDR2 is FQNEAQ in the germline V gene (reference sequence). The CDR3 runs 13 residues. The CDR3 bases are TGTGCCAGTACGGACAGCCTCACAGATACGCAGTATTTT. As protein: CASTDSLTDTQYF.

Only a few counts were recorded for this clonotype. CDR3 residues: CASSLADRGNTGELFF. The DNA of the CDR3 is TGTGCCAGCAGCTTAGCAGACAGGGGAAACACCGGGGAGCTGTTTTTT. The chain combines TRBV7-9 with TRBJ2-2, with 8 bases identical to TRBD1. The ends lost 0 bases at V and 2 bases at J; junction bases unmatched: 2. Germline CDR1 is SEHNR and CDR2 is FQNEAQ (reference sequence). The CDR3 spans 16 residues.

The CDR3 DNA sequence: TGTGCCATCAGCGCCCGGGATCCTCGTCAATCCTACGAGCAGTACTTC. Its protein is CAISARDPRQSYEQYF. The rearrangement links TRBV10-3 to TRBJ2-7, with D perhaps TRBD2 (5 bases). The ends were cut back, 6 bases at V and 1 base at J, with 19 bases in the middle. CDR3 length: 16 amino acids. Germline values: CDR1 ENHRY, CDR2 SYGVKD.